The sequence of this T cell receptor (beta chain) was determined in a study of shared clonotypes between healthy human individuals. Only in-frame clones appear in the TCRdb table, and some are missing; sequencing was by immunoSEQ multiplex PCR. The sample carries a few hundred thousand clones, 65% recorded once. Germline CDR1 and CDR2: SNHLY and FYNNEI. V lost 3 bases, J lost 4 bases, and 4 bases stayed unmatched. The CDR3 is 15 residues long. The TCR comes from a man younger than 45 in good health. J is TRBJ1-1 and V is TRBV2; 11 bases map to TRBD1. Sequenced material: memory CD4+ T cells sorted from blood. Subset specified: CD45RA-negative fraction. The CDR3 region is CASSEGQGGTTEAFF. The CDR3 nucleotides are TGTGCCAGCAGTGAGGGACAGGGGGGGACCACTGAAGCTTTCTTT.